This is a list of T cell receptor beta chains from one sample in a study of beta chain features in type 1 diabetes. The repertoire was sequenced with immunoSEQ multiplex PCR; TCRdb's copy has only in-frame clones and lacks some. The sample lists about 900,000 clones; about a sixth were seen once. The sequenced sample was naive CD4+ T cells from blood. The receptors shown here come from a woman aged 18-29 years in good health. CDR3s include the opening cysteine and the closing phenylalanine or tryptophan. D genes are given only for firm matches. Clone size, where shown, is once, few, many, or a class for clones that have expanded.

TGTGCCAGCAGCGCGACTAGCGGGTACTACAATGAGCAGTTCTTC | CASSATSGYYNEQFF | TRBJ2-1 | TRBD2 | few | TRBV9
TGCGCCAGCAGCTTGGAACAGGCTAGCTCCTACGAGCAGTACTTC | CASSLEQASSYEQYF | TRBJ2-7 | NA | few | TRBV5-1
TGTGCCAGCAGGCCCCAGGGGGCCGATGAGCAGTTCTTC | CASRPQGADEQFF | TRBJ2-1 | TRBD1 | few | TRBV14
TGTGCCAGCAGCTTCCCGCGGGAGGGGAACGTCCTGACTTTC | CASSFPREGNVLTF | TRBJ2-6 | TRBD2 | NA | TRBV5-4
TGTGCCAGCAGTTATTTCGGACAGGACCACCAAGAGACCCAGTACTTC | CASSYFGQDHQETQYF | TRBJ2-5 | TRBD1 | NA | TRBV6-5
TGCGCCAGCAGCTTGCCGGGATACGAGCAGTACTTC | CASSLPGYEQYF | TRBJ2-7 | NA | NA | TRBV5-1
TGTGCCAGCTCACCACAGCCCGCGGCGCACGAGCAGTACTTC | CASSPQPAAHEQYF | TRBJ2-7 | NA | few | TRBV18
TGTGCCAGCAGCCCAATCCCCGGGACAGGGGCGGGTGGCTACACCTTC | CASSPIPGTGAGGYTF | TRBJ1-2 | TRBD1 | few | TRBV7-8
TGTGCCAGCAGTGGCCGTAACTCCTACGAGCAGTACTTC | CASSGRNSYEQYF | TRBJ2-7 | NA | few | TRBV6-5
TGCGCCAGCAGCGCCGGACAGGGAGCTGGAAACACCATATATTTT | CASSAGQGAGNTIYF | TRBJ1-3 | TRBD1 | few | TRBV5-1
TGTGCCAGCAGCTTAGGGGAGAATCAGCCCCAGCATTTT | CASSLGENQPQHF | TRBJ1-5 | NA | few | TRBV13
TGCGCCAGCAGCCAAGCCCCGGGGGCAACTAATGAAAAACTGTTTTTT | CASSQAPGATNEKLFF | TRBJ1-4 | NA | NA | TRBV4-3
TGTGCCAGTCGGGGCCTCGGGAATGGTAACTATGGCTACACCTTC | CASRGLGNGNYGYTF | TRBJ1-2 | NA | NA | TRBV19
TGTGCCGTTGGAAGGGAAACCTACGAGCAGTACTTC | CAVGRETYEQYF | TRBJ2-7 | NA | few | TRBV6-5
TGTGCCAGCAGCCGCCGTTGGGAGGACAGGAGAAACTATGGCTACACCTTC | CASSRRWEDRRNYGYTF | TRBJ1-2 | TRBD1 | few | TRBV4-2
TGTGCCAGCAGAACCGGACCGAGCGTGGCCTATGGCTACACCTTC | CASRTGPSVAYGYTF | TRBJ1-2 | NA | NA | TRBV28
TGCGCCAGCAGCCAAGAACCGGGACAGATCTACGAGCAGTACTTC | CASSQEPGQIYEQYF | TRBJ2-7 | TRBD1 | NA | TRBV4-1